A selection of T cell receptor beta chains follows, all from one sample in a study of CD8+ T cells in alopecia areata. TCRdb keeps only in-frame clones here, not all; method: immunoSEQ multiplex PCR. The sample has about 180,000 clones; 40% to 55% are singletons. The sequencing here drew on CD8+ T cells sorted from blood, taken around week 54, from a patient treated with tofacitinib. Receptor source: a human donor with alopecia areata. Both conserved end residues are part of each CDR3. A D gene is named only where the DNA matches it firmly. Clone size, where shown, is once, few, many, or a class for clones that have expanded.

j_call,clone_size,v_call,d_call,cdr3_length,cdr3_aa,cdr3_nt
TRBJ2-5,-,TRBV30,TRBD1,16,CAWSGTGTGSWETQYF,TGTGCCTGGAGTGGGACTGGGACAGGGTCGTGGGAGACCCAGTACTTC
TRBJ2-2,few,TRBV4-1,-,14,CASSSVGGPGELFF,TGCGCCAGCAGCTCCGTCGGGGGACCCGGGGAGCTGTTTTTT
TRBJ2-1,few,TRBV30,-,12,CAWSPGHAEQFF,TGTGCCTGGAGTCCGGGACACGCTGAGCAGTTCTTC
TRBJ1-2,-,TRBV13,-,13,CASSLRGGDGYTF,TGTGCCAGCAGCTTACGTGGCGGGGATGGCTACACCTTC
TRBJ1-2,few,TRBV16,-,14,CASSQSDRAYGYTF,TGTGCCAGCAGCCAATCCGACCGAGCCTATGGCTACACCTTC
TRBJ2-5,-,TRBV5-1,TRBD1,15,CASSNYWTGEETQYF,TGCGCCAGCAGCAATTATTGGACAGGCGAAGAGACCCAGTACTTC
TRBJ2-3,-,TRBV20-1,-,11,CSARSTDTQYF,TGCAGTGCTAGAAGCACAGATACGCAGTATTTT
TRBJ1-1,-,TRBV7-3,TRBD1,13,CASSSSGGTEAFF,TGTGCCAGCAGCTCCTCAGGGGGCACTGAAGCTTTCTTT
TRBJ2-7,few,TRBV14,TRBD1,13,CASSLGTGYEQYF,TGTGCCAGCAGCCTCGGGACAGGCTACGAGCAGTACTTC
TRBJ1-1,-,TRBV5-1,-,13,CASSTEMNTEAFF,TGCGCCAGCAGTACAGAAATGAACACTGAAGCTTTCTTT
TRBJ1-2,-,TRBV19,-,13,CASSIQGAGGYTF,TGTGCCAGTAGTATTCAGGGAGCGGGTGGCTACACCTTC
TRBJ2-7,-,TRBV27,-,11,CASSFSYEQYF,TGTGCCAGCAGTTTCTCCTACGAGCAGTACTTC
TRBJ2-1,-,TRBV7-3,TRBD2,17,CASSLVGGSGAYNEQFF,TGTGCCAGCAGCTTAGTGGGCGGTAGCGGGGCTTACAATGAGCAGTTCTTC
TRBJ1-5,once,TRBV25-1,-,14,CASSDRYSNQPQHF,TGTGCCAGCAGTGACCGATATAGCAATCAGCCCCAGCATTTT
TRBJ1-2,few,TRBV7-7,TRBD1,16,CASSLDPGTGNYGYTF,TGTGCTAGCAGCCTCGATCCCGGGACAGGGAACTATGGCTACACCTTC
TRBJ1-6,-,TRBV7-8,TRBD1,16,CASSSEGTGLILPLHF,TGTGCCAGCAGCTCCGAAGGGACAGGCCTAATTCTTCCCCTCCACTTT
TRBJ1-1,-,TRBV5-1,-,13,CASSLGSLIEAFF,TGCGCCAGCAGCTTAGGCAGCCTCATTGAAGCTTTCTTT
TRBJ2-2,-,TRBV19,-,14,CASRRGSNTGELFF,TGTGCCAGTAGACGAGGATCGAACACCGGGGAGCTGTTTTTT
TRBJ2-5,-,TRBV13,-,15,CASSSPWGDQETQYF,TGTGCCAGCAGCTCCCCTTGGGGGGACCAAGAGACCCAGTACTTC
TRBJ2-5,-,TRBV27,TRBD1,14,CASKGQISQETQYF,TGTGCCAGCAAGGGACAGATAAGTCAAGAGACCCAGTACTTC
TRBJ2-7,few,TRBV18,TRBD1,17,CASSPAPGTGDTYEQYF,TGTGCCAGCTCACCGGCCCCCGGGACAGGGGATACTTACGAGCAGTACTTC
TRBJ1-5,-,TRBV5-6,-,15,CASSFQGHGNQPQHF,TGTGCCAGCAGCTTTCAGGGGCATGGCAATCAGCCCCAGCATTTT
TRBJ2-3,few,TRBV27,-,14,CASRRAVRADTQYF,TGTGCCAGCAGACGGGCGGTGAGGGCAGATACGCAGTATTTT
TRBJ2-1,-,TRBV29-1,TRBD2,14,CSVEGTSGGASRFF,TGCAGCGTTGAAGGCACTAGCGGGGGGGCCTCAAGGTTCTTC
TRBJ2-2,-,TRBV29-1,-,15,CSATDGTTHTGELFF,TGCAGCGCAACGGACGGGACAACCCACACCGGGGAGCTGTTTTTT
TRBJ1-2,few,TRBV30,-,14,CAWSVLRGNYGYTF,TGTGCCTGGAGTGTCCTGAGGGGTAACTATGGCTACACCTTC
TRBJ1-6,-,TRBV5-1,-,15,CASSPAGPYNSPLHF,TGCGCCAGCAGCCCCGCGGGTCCTTATAATTCACCCCTCCACTTT
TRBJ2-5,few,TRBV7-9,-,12,CASSSQDETQYF,TGTGCCAGCAGCTCCCAAGATGAGACCCAGTACTTC